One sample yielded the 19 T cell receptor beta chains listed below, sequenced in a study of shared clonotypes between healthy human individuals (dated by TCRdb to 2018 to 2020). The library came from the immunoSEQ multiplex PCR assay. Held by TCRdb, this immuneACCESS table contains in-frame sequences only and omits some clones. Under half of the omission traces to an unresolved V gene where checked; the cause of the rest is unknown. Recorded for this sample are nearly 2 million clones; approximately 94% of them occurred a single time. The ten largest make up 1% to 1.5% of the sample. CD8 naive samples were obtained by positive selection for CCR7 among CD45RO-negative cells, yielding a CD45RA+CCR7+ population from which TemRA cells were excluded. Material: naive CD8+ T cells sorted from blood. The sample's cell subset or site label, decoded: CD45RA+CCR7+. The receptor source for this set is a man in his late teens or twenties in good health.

The CDR3 sequence: CASSHLSGELFF. As DNA, the CDR3 is TGTGCCAGCAGTCATCTCTCCGGGGAGCTGTTTTTT. The chain has TRBV2 and TRBJ2-2; D call uncertain. With 5 bases removed from V and 6 bases from J, the gap between germline ends came to 7 bases. CDR3 length equals 12 residues. Germline V gene lookup returns CDR1 SNHLY and CDR2 FYNNEI.

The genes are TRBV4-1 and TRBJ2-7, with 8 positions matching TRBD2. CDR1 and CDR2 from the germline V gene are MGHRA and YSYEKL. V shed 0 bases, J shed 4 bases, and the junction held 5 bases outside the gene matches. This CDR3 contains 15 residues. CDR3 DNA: TGCGCCAGCAGCCAAGAGCGGGGGGCGGATTACGAGCAGTACTTC. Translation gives CASSQERGADYEQYF.

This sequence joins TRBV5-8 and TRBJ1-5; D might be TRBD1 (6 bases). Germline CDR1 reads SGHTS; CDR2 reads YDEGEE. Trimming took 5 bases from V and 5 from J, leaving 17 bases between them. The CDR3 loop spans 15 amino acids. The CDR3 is CASSPGDFDDQPQHF. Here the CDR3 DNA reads TGTGCCAGCAGTCCAGGGGATTTCGATGATCAGCCCCAGCATTTT.

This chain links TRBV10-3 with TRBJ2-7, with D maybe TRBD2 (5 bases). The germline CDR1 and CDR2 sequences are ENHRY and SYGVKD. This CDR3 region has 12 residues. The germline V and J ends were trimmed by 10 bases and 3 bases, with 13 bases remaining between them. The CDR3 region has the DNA TGTGCCACCTCAGAGGGTGGCTACGAGCAGTACTTC. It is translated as CATSEGGYEQYF.

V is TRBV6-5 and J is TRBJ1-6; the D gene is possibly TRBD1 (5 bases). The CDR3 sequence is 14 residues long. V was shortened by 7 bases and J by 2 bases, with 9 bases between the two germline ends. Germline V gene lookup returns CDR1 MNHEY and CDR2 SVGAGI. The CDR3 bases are TGTGCCAGCATTCAGGGACCCTATAATTCACCCCTCCACTTT. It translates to CASIQGPYNSPLHF.

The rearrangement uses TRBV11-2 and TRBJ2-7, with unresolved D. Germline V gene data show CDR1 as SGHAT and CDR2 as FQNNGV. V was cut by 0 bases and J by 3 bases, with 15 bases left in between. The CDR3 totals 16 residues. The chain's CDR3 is CASSLDRGWANYEQYF. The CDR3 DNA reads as TGTGCCAGCAGCTTAGATCGCGGCTGGGCAAACTACGAGCAGTACTTC.

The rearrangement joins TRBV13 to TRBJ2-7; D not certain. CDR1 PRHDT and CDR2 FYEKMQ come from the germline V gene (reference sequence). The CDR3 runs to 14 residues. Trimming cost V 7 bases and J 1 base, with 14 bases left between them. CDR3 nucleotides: TGTGCCAGCACCCTCTCCGACCTTTCCTACGAGCAGTACTTC. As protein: CASTLSDLSYEQYF.

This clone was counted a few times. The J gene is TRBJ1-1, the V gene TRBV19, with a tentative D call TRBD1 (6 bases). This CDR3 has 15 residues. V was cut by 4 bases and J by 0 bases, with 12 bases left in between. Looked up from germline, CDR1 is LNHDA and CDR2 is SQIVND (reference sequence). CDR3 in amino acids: CASSTRTELNTEAFF. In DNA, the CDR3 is TGTGCCAGTAGTACAAGGACAGAACTGAACACTGAAGCTTTCTTT.

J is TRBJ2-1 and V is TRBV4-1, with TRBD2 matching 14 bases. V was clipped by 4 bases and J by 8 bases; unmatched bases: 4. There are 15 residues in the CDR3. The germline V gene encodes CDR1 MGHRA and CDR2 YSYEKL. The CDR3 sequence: CASSPRLAGGDEQFF. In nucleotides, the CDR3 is TGCGCCAGCAGCCCACGACTAGCGGGGGGGGATGAGCAGTTCTTC.

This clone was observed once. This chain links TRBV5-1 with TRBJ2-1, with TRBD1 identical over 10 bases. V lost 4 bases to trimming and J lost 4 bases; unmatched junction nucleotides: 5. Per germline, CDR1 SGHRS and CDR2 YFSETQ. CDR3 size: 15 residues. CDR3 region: CASSNRDRGYNEQFF. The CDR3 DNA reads TGCGCCAGCAGCAACCGGGACAGGGGATACAATGAGCAGTTCTTC.

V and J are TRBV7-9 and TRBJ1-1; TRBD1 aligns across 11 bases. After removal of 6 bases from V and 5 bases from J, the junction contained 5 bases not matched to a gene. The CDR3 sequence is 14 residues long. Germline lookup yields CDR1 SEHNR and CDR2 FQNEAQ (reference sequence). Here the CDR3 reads CASRPGTGGTEAFF. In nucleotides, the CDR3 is TGTGCCAGCAGGCCCGGGACAGGGGGGACTGAAGCTTTCTTT.

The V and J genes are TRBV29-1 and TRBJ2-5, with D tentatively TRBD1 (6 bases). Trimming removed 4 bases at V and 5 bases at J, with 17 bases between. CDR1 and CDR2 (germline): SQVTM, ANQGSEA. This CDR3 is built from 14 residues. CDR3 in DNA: TGCAGCGTTGCCCCCCTCGGGACATTGGAGACCCAGTACTTC. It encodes CSVAPLGTLETQYF.

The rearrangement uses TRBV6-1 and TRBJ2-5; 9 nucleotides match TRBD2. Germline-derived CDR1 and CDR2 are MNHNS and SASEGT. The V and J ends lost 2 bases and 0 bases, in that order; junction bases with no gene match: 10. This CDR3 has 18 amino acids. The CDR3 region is CASSESFLVAGDQETQYF. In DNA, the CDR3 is TGTGCCAGCAGTGAATCTTTTTTGGTAGCGGGGGACCAAGAGACCCAGTACTTC.

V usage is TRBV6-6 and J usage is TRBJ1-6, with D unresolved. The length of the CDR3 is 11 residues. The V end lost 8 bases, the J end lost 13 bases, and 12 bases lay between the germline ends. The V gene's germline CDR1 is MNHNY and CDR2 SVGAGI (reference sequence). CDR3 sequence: CASGLTGPLHF. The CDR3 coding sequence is TGTGCCAGCGGCCTCACCGGCCCCCTCCACTTT.

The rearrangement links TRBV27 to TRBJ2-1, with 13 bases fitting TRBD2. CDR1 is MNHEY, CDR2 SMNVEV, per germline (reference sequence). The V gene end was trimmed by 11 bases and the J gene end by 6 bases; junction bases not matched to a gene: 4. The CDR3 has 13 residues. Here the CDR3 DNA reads TGTGCCGCTACTAGCGGGGGGGTCAATGAGCAGTTCTTC. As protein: CAATSGGVNEQFF.

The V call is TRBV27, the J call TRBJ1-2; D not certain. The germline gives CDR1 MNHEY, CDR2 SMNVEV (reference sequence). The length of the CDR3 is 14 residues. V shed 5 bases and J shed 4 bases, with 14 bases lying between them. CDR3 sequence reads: CASSPKTQFYGYTF. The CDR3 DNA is TGTGCCAGCAGTCCCAAGACCCAATTCTATGGCTACACCTTC.

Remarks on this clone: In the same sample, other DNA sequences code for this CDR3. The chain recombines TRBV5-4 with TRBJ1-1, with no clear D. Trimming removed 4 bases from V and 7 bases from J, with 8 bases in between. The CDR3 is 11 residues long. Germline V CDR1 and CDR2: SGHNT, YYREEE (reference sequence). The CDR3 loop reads CASSLGSEAFF. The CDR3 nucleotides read TGTGCCAGCAGCCTCGGAAGTGAAGCTTTCTTT.

In nucleotides, the CDR3 is TGCGCCAGCAGCTCCCTTCCGGGACAGGGGACCGATGGCTATGGCTACACCTTC. This codes for CASSSLPGQGTDGYGYTF. The chain couples TRBV5-1 to TRBJ1-2, with 10 positions matching TRBD1. CDR3 length: 18 residues. V trimming: 3 bases; J trimming: 4 bases; junction bases outside the gene matches: 15. Germline loops: CDR1 SGHRS, CDR2 YFSETQ.

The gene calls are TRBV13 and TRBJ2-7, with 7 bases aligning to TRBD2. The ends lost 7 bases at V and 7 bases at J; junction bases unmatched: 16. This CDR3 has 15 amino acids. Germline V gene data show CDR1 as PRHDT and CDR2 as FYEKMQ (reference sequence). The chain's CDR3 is CASTSSSWGGVEQYF. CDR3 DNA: TGTGCCAGCACCTCCTCGAGTTGGGGGGGAGTTGAGCAGTACTTC.